This T cell receptor (beta chain) comes out of a study of blood T cell repertoires in COVID-19 (dated by TCRdb to the early 2020s). About the full investigation: Collaborator samples came from the United States, Italy and Spain and covered acute and convalescent phases of COVID-19. The material from the prospective study consisted of cDNA or gDNA derived from T cells, B-cell-depleted T cells, or PBMCs. Samples came from the ongoing ImmuneRACE study (first 160 participants) plus 1,254 subjects from 6 global collaborators. HLA class I and class II types, where available, came from metadata supplied by the sample provider rather than from assay-based typing. The repertoires were released in a freely available public database intended as a resource for research on the immune response to SARS-CoV-2. Sample metadata almost always included a de-identified subject ID, COVID-19 status, age in years and sex. Subjects who had been exposed to COVID-19, were actively infected with it, or had recovered from it provided the deeply sampled blood TCRbeta repertoires that made up the dataset.

Points the paper makes about the study in general: The quantity of clinical and demographic metadata differed by source and by participant and was supplied without curation.

V was cut back by 5 bases and J by 2 bases, leaving a gap of 9 bases between them. From the cysteine through the phenylalanine, the CDR3 covers 13 amino acids. The DNA shown is the 39-base CDR3, in frame from base 1. The germline V gene (reference sequence) sets CDR1 to LNHDA and CDR2 to SQIVND. A note on this clone: Its antigen has not been determined. No per-base quality is available; no much larger clone lies one base away.

Whole blood was collected in K2EDTA tubes by collaborating institutions according to the institutions' own protocols. For TCRbeta analysis, collaborator samples were shipped as frozen whole blood, as isolated PBMCs, or as DNA extracted from either sample type. TCRbeta CDR3 regions were amplified from genomic DNA using the immunoSEQ Assay, a bias-controlled multiplex PCR. The paper's processing steps were these. The number of nucleated cells in each sample was estimated from the amplification of reference gene primers within the assay. Sequence reads were collapsed and filtered to measure the absolute abundance of every unique TCRbeta CDR3 rearrangement. Productive Simpson clonality was computed per sample as the square root of Simpson's diversity index over productive rearrangements. TCRdb stores this immuneACCESS table with in-frame sequences only. Part of the clones is absent; in the studies checked, under half of the shortfall reflects unresolved V genes, and no reason is known for the rest. Clone size and the V and J calls come from that table; the DNA yielded D and trimming. The sample table holds 40,000 to 50,000 clones, of which 91% were seen once. Clones ranked in the top ten supply roughly 6% of the sample.

Here the chain combines TRBV19 and TRBJ2-5; TRBD2 is a weak D gene call, 5 bases matching. The source of this sequence is a man between 65 and 85 years old with active COVID-19. The sample consisted of peripheral blood. The bases are TGTGCCAGTAGTGACTCGGGACAAGAGACCCAGTACTTC. This encodes CASSDSGQETQYF.